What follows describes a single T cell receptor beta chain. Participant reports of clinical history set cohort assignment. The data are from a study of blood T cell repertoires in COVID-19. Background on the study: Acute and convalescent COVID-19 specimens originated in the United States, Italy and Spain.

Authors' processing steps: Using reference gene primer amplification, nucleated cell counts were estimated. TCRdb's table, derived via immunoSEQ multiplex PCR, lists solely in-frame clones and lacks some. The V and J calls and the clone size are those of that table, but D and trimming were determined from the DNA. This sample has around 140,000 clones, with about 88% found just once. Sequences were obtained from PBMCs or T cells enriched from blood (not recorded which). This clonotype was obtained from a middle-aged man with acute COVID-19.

In DNA, the CDR3 is TGTGCCAGCAGCTTAAGACTAGCTCAGCCAATGGGCACAGATACGCAGTATTTT. Translated, it gives CASSLRLAQPMGTDTQYF. The chain carries TRBV7-3 and TRBJ2-3, with 7 positions matching TRBD2. J gave up 1 base and V 1 base, and 11 bases lay outside the gene matches. The CDR3 covers 18 residues. Per germline, CDR1 SGHTA and CDR2 FQGTGA.